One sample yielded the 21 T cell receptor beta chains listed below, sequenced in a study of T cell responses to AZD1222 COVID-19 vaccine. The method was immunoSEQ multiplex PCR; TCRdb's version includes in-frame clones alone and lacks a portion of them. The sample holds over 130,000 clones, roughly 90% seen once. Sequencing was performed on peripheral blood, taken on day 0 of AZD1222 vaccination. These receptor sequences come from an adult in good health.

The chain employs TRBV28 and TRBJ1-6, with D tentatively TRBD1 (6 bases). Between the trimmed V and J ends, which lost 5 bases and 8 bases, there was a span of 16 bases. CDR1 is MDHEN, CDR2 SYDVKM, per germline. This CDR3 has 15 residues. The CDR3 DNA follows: TGTGCCAGCAGTGCCGCCACAGGGTTTGATTCACCCCTCCACTTT. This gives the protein CASSAATGFDSPLHF.

CDR3 sequence reads: CASATAYEQYF. CDR3 nucleotides: TGTGCTAGTGCGACAGCTTACGAGCAGTACTTC. The V and J genes are TRBV12-5 and TRBJ2-7; D is possibly TRBD1 (5 bases). The CDR3 is 11 amino acids. Germline V CDR1 and CDR2: LGHNT, FRNRAP. Deletions cut 7 bases from V and 4 bases from J, with 8 bases between. The variable domain in full, completed from reference TRBV12-5 and TRBJ2-7, reads DARVTQTPRHKVTEMGQEVTMRCQPILGHNTVFWYRQTMMQGLELLAYFRNRAPLDDSGMPKDRFSAEMPDATLATLKIQPSEPRDSAVYFCASATAYEQYFGPGTRLTVT.

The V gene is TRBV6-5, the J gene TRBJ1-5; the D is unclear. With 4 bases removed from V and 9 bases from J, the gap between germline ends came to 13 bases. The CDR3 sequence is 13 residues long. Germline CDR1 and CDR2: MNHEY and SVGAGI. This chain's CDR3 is CASSSDTALPQHF. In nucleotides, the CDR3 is TGTGCCAGCAGTTCCGACACAGCTCTGCCCCAGCATTTT.

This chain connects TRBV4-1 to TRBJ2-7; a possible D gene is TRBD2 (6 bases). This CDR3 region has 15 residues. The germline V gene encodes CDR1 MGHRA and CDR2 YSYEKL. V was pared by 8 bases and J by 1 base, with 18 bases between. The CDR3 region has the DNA TGCGCCAGCGGAAACGGCGGGAAGGGGTCCTACGAGCAGTACTTC. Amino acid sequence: CASGNGGKGSYEQYF.

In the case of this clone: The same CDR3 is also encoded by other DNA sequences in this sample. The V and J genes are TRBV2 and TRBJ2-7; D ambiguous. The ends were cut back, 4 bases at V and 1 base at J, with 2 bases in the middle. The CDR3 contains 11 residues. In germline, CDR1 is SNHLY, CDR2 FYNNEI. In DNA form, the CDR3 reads TGTGCCAGCAGTGGTTCCTACGAGCAGTACTTC. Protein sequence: CASSGSYEQYF. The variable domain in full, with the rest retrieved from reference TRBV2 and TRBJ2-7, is EPEVTQTPSHQVTQMGQEVILRCVPISNHLYFYWYRQILGQKVEFLVSFYNNEISEKSEIFDDQFSVERPDGSNFTLKIRSTKLEDSAMYFCASSGSYEQYFGPGTRLTVT.

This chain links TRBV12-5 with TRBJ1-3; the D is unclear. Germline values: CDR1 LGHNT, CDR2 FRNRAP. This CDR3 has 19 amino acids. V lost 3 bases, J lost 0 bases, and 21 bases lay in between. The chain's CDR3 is CASGFAPRGSRFSGNTIYF. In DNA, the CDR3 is TGTGCTAGTGGTTTTGCCCCAAGAGGAAGCCGCTTCTCTGGAAACACCATATATTTT.

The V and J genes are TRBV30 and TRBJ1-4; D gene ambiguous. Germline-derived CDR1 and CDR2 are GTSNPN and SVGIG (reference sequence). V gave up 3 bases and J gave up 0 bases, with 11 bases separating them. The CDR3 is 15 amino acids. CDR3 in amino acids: CAWSVDGATNEKLFF. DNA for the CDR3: TGTGCCTGGAGCGTCGACGGTGCAACTAATGAAAAACTGTTTTTT.

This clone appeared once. CDR3 in amino acids: CASRQGATEAFF. As DNA, the CDR3 is TGTGCCAGCAGACAGGGGGCAACTGAAGCTTTCTTT. This rearrangement joins TRBV7-9 to TRBJ1-1; 9 nucleotides align to TRBD1. The V segment lost 6 bases and the J segment 5 bases; nucleotides outside the gene matches: 1. CDR1 SEHNR and CDR2 FQNEAQ come from the germline V gene (reference sequence). The CDR3 runs to 12 residues.

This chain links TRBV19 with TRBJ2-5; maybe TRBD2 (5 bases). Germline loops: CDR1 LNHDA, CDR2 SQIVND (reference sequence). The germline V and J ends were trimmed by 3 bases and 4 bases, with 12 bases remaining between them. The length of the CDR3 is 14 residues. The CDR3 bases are TGTGCCAGTAGTATCGGAACTGGAGGAGAGACCCAGTACTTC. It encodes CASSIGTGGETQYF.

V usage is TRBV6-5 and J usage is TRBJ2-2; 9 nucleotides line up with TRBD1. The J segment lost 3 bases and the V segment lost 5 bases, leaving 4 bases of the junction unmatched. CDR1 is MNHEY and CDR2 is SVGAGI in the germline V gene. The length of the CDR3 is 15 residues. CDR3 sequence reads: CASSPRQGDTGELFF. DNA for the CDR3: TGTGCCAGCAGTCCTCGACAGGGGGACACCGGGGAGCTGTTTTTT.

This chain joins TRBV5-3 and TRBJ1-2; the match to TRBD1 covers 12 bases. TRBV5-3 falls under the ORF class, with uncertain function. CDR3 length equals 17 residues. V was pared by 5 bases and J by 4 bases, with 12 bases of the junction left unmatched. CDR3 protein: CARSPWGTGGAGYGYTF. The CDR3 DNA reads TGTGCCAGAAGTCCTTGGGGGACAGGGGGCGCGGGCTATGGCTACACCTTC.

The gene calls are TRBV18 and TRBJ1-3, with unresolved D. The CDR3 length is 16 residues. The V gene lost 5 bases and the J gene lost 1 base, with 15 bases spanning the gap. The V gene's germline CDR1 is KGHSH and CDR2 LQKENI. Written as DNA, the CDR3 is TGTGCCAGCTCAGGAGTAATAGGGAAGTCTGGAAACACCATATATTTT. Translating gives CASSGVIGKSGNTIYF.

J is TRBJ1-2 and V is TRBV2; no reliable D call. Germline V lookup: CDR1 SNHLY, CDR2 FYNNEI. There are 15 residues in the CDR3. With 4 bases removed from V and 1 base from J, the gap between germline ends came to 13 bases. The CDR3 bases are TGTGCCAGCAGTGGGCGGACTTATTTTAACTATGGCTACACCTTC. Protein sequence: CASSGRTYFNYGYTF.

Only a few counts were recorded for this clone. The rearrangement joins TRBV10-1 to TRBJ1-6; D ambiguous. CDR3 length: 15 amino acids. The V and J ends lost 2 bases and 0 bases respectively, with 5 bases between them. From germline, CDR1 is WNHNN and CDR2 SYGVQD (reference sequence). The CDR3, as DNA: TGCGCCAGCAGTGAGCCGAGCTCCTATAATTCACCCCTCCACTTT. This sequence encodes CASSEPSSYNSPLHF.

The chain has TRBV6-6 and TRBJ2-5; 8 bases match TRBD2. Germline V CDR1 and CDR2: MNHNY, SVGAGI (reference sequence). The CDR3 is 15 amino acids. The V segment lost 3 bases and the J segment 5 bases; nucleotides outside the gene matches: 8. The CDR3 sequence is CASSYWSGREETQYF. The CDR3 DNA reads TGTGCCAGCAGTTATTGGAGCGGGAGAGAGGAGACCCAGTACTTC.

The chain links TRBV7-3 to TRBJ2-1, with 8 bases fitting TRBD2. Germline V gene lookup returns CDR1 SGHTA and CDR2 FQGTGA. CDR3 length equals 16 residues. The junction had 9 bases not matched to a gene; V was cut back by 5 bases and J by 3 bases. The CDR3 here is CASSAASGRFYNEQFF. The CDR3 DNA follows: TGTGCCAGCAGCGCGGCCAGCGGGAGATTCTACAATGAGCAGTTCTTC.

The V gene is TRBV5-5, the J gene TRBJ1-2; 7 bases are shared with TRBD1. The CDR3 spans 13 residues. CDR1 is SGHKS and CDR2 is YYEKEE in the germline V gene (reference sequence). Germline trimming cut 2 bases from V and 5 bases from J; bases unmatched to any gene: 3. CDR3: CASSFGTAYGYTF. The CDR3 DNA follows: TGTGCCAGCAGCTTCGGGACAGCTTATGGCTACACCTTC. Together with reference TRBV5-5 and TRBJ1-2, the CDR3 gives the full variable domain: DAGVTQSPTHLIKTRGQQVTLRCSPISGHKSVSWYQQVLGQGPQFIFQYYEKEERGRGNFPDRFSARQFPNYSSELNVNALLLGDSALYLCASSFGTAYGYTFGSGTRLTVV.

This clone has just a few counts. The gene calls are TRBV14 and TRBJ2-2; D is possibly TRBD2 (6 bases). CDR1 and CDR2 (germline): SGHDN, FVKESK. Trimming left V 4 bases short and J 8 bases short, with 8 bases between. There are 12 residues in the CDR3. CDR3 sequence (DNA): TGTGCCAGCAGCCGGGAGGTGGGGGAGCTGTTTTTT. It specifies CASSREVGELFF.

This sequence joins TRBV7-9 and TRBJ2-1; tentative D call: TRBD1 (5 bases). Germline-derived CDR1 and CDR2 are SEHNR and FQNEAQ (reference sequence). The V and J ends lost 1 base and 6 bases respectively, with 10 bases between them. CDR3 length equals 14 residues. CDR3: CASSLEGWGNEQFF. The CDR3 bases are TGTGCCAGCAGCTTAGAGGGGTGGGGCAATGAGCAGTTCTTC.

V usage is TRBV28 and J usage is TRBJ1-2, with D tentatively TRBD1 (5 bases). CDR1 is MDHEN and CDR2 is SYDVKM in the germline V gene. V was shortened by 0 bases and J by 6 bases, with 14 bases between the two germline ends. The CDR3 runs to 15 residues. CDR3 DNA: TGTGCCAGCAGTTTATGGGACGGGGGACGTAATGGCTACACCTTC. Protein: CASSLWDGGRNGYTF.

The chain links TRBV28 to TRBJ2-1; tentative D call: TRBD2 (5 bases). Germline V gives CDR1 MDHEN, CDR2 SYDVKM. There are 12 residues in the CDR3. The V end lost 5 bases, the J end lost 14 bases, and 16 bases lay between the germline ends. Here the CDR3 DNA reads TGTGCCAGCAGTACACCGGGAAAGTGGGAGTTCTTC. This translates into CASSTPGKWEFF.